Here is one T cell receptor beta chain with its context. Its antigen is as yet unknown. This sample was included in a study of OX40 agonist ivuxolimab in advanced cancers. About the study: Patients were dosed with the agonistic anti-OX40 (CD134) antibody ivuxolimab.

Assay used: immunoSEQ multiplex PCR; TCRdb lists only in-frame clones, some missing. The table has about 12,000 clones, under 80% seen once; the top ten hold over 25%. The V gene end was trimmed by 7 bases and the J gene end by 5 bases; junction bases not matched to a gene: 9. Germline-derived CDR1 and CDR2 are SQVTM and ANQGSEA. This CDR3 spans 13 amino acids. Autoimmune disease history or systemic immunosuppression excluded patients. Study-level points and caveats: More expanded clones were seen, on average, in CD8+ T cells than in CD4+. CD4+ and CD8+ blood T cells expanded clonally by week 6 at 0.1 to 3.0 mg/kg.

The TCR was taken from an adult with an advanced solid tumor such as melanoma, head and neck, liver or kidney cancer. Source: CD4+ or CD8+ T cells sorted from blood, taken in a trial of the OX40 agonist ivuxolimab. V usage is TRBV29-1 and J usage is TRBJ2-7; 9 bases agree with TRBD2. Here the CDR3 DNA reads TGCAGCGCCATTAGCGGGAGTACCAACGAGCAGTACTTC. Translating gives CSAISGSTNEQYF.